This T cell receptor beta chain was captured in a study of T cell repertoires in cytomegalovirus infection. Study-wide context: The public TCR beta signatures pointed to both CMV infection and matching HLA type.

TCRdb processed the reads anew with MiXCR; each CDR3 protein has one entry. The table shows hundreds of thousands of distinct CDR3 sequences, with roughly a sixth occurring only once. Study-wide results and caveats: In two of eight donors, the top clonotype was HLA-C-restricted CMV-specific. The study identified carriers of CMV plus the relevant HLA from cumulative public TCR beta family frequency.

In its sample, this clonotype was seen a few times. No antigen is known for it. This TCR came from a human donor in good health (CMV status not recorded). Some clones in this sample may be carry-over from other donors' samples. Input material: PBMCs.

Here the CDR3 reads CASSPSVQGSTGELFF. CDR3 coding DNA: TGTGCCAGCTCACCATCCGTCCAGGGAAGCACCGGGGAGCTGTTTTTT. J is TRBJ2-2 and V is TRBV18; TRBD1 might be the D (5 bases). The CDR3 runs to 16 residues. CDR1 is KGHSH and CDR2 is LQKENI in the germline V gene. V was clipped by 2 bases and J by 4 bases, with 14 bases between them.